These 6 T cell receptor beta chains came from one sample sequenced in a study of blood T cell repertoires in COVID-19. TCRdb keeps only in-frame clones here, not all; method: immunoSEQ multiplex PCR. In the table there are under 250,000 clones, 80% to 85% of which are singletons. The sample was peripheral blood. The receptor source for this set is a man aged 40-55 years with acute or convalescent COVID-19.

This clone turned up a few times. CDR3 sequence (DNA): TGTGCCAGCACTCCCGCCGGGAGCCCCAATGAAAAACTGTTTTTT. This encodes CASTPAGSPNEKLFF. The V call is TRBV28, the J call TRBJ1-4, with D hard to call. Germline CDR1 reads MDHEN; CDR2 reads SYDVKM. Trimming took off 7 bases at V and 5 bases at J, with 17 bases between the two ends. CDR3 size: 15 residues.

The J gene is TRBJ2-3, the V gene TRBV7-2, with a possible D match to TRBD1 (5 bases). Germline assignment: CDR1 SGHTA and CDR2 FQGNSA. This CDR3 comprises 15 residues. V gave up 6 bases and J gave up 3 bases, with 16 bases separating them. CDR3 region: CASSKRVSGTDTQYF. The CDR3 DNA reads TGTGCCAGCAGTAAACGGGTCTCAGGGACAGATACGCAGTATTTT.

This clone was picked up one time. J is TRBJ2-6 and V is TRBV6-5, with D maybe TRBD2 (6 bases). Trimming left V 4 bases short and J 3 bases short, with 13 bases between. CDR1 and CDR2 (germline): MNHEY, SVGAGI. The CDR3 sequence is 16 residues long. This chain's CDR3 is CASSFAGLFGANVLTF. The CDR3 nucleotides read TGTGCCAGCAGTTTTGCGGGGCTCTTTGGGGCCAACGTCCTGACTTTC.

The chain has TRBV27 and TRBJ2-2, with 7 bases matching TRBD1. This CDR3 has 15 amino acids. From germline, CDR1 is MNHEY and CDR2 SMNVEV (reference sequence). The J segment lost 0 bases and the V segment lost 5 bases, leaving 3 bases of the junction unmatched. This chain's CDR3 is CASSVTGANTGELFF. DNA for the CDR3: TGTGCCAGCAGTGTTACAGGGGCGAACACCGGGGAGCTGTTTTTT.

This clone came up once. The CDR3 nucleotides are TGTGCCAGCAGCCAAGGACACGACTCTGGAAACACCATATATTTT. This encodes CASSQGHDSGNTIYF. V and J are TRBV3-1 (or the pseudogene TRBV3-2) and TRBJ1-3; D not resolved. The CDR3 has 15 residues. Trimming left V 1 base short and J 0 bases short, with 7 bases between. CDR1 is LGHDT and CDR2 is YNNKEL in the germline V gene (reference sequence).

The chain has TRBV5-5 and TRBJ2-1, with 10 bases matching TRBD2. The trim removed 4 bases at V and 9 bases at J, leaving 4 bases unmatched. Germline CDR1 and CDR2: SGHKS and YYEKEE (reference sequence). The CDR3 is 13 residues long. CDR3 nucleotide sequence: TGTGCCAGCAGCGCGGGACTAGCGATTGAGCAGTTCTTC. Translating it yields CASSAGLAIEQFF. Full variable domain (outside the CDR3, taken from reference TRBV5-5 and TRBJ2-1): DAGVTQSPTHLIKTRGQQVTLRCSPISGHKSVSWYQQVLGQGPQFIFQYYEKEERGRGNFPDRFSARQFPNYSSELNVNALLLGDSALYLCASSAGLAIEQFFGPGTRLTVL.